This entry is about one TCR beta chain. Its cognate antigen is unknown. The CDR3 spans 14 residues. CDR1 is MNHEY, CDR2 SVGAGI, per germline. Trimming pared 9 bases from V and 6 bases from J, leaving 15 bases between. This record comes from a study of graft-versus-host responses after intestinal transplantation. Study-wide background: Each recipient received a multivisceral, liver-intestinal, or isolated intestinal graft. Following induction with anti-thymocyte globulin, all recipients were given tacrolimus and steroids for roughly three years. Study-wide points: Recipient marrow showed GvH clones, some seen first in ileum or blood.

Sequencing was performed with immunoSEQ multiplex PCR; in TCRdb, only in-frame clones are kept and a portion is missing. The table records more than 90,000 clones, approximately 92% of them present only once. This chain uses TRBV6-5 with TRBJ1-6, with no clear D. The source of this sequence is a human donor who received an intestinal transplant. The sample here was unstimulated CD8+ T cells sorted from spleen or lymph node cells, taken before intestinal transplant. In DNA form, the CDR3 reads TGTGCCAGTACTTGGGCGGGTTCTAATTCACCCCTCCACTTT. It translates to CASTWAGSNSPLHF.